A single sample gave rise to the 8 T cell receptor beta chains below, sequenced in a study of blood T cell repertoires in COVID-19. Libraries were prepared by immunoSEQ multiplex PCR; TCRdb keeps only in-frame clonotypes and omits some of them. The top ten hold roughly 2.7% of the sample, which has over 200,000 clones, around four fifths seen once. Source material: peripheral blood. These receptors all stem from a woman in her thirties or forties with active or convalescent COVID-19.

The V call is TRBV7-2, the J call TRBJ2-5; TRBD2 matches at 11 bases. Germline CDR1 SGHTA, CDR2 FQGNSA. The CDR3 extends over 16 amino acids. J lost 3 bases, V lost 5 bases, and 8 bases had no gene match. CDR3: CASSPLAGGGKETQYF. The DNA of the CDR3 is TGTGCCAGCAGCCCGTTAGCGGGAGGGGGGAAAGAGACCCAGTACTTC.

The chain employs TRBV4-2 and TRBJ2-1, with 9 nucleotides matching TRBD2. Germline trimming cut 3 bases from V and 3 bases from J; bases unmatched to any gene: 6. The CDR3 has 16 residues. Germline V gene sequence: CDR1 LGHNA, CDR2 YNFKEQ. DNA for the CDR3: TGTGCCAGCAGCCAGGAAATACTAGCGGGCTACAATGAGCAGTTCTTC. Protein sequence: CASSQEILAGYNEQFF.

This chain connects TRBV14 to TRBJ1-3; no reliable D call. V lost 4 bases and J lost 0, with 7 bases in between. Germline loops: CDR1 SGHDN, CDR2 FVKESK. The CDR3 consists of 14 residues. The CDR3 DNA reads TGTGCCAGCAGCCTTGCGGGCTCTGGAAACACCATATATTTT. As protein: CASSLAGSGNTIYF.

The V gene is TRBV5-4, the J gene TRBJ2-7, with 10 bases matching TRBD2. The CDR3 consists of 15 residues. Germline V gene data show CDR1 as SGHNT and CDR2 as YYREEE (reference sequence). V dropped 5 bases and J dropped 3; count of bases not matched to a gene: 8. CDR3 in DNA: TGTGCCAGCAGTATCAGCGGGAGGGCGGACTACGAGCAGTACTTC. It translates to CASSISGRADYEQYF.

This chain uses TRBV19 with TRBJ1-2; D unclear. V lost 0 bases and J 4 bases, leaving 6 bases between the germline ends. From germline, CDR1 is LNHDA and CDR2 SQIVND (reference sequence). This CDR3 is 13 amino acids long. The CDR3 DNA follows: TGTGCCAGTAGTATAGATCTTCCCTATGGCTACACCTTC. Its translation: CASSIDLPYGYTF.

The rearrangement links TRBV7-3 to TRBJ2-6, with a possible D match to TRBD2 (5 bases). The CDR3 totals 17 residues. V gave up 0 bases and J gave up 2 bases, with 11 bases separating them. From germline, CDR1 is SGHTA and CDR2 FQGTGA. The CDR3 DNA follows: TGTGCCAGCAGCTTAACGGGGAGTTCTACTGGGGCCAACGTCCTGACTTTC. Its protein is CASSLTGSSTGANVLTF.

This chain connects TRBV11-3 to TRBJ2-7; a possible D gene is TRBD1 (6 bases). Trimming removed 1 base from V and 6 bases from J, with 13 bases in between. This CDR3 comprises 14 residues. Germline lookup yields CDR1 SGHNT and CDR2 YENEEA. This CDR3 is CASSLGGQGFEQYF. In nucleotides, the CDR3 is TGTGCCAGCAGCTTAGGGGGGCAGGGATTCGAGCAGTACTTC.

This clone was picked up a small number of times. This sequence joins TRBV11-2 and TRBJ2-7; D gene unclear. Trimming pared 5 bases from V and 4 bases from J, leaving 9 bases between. The CDR3 extends over 12 amino acids. Germline V gives CDR1 SGHAT, CDR2 FQNNGV. The CDR3, as DNA: TGTGCCAGCAGCCCCGGTGATTACGAGCAGTACTTC. This gives the protein CASSPGDYEQYF.